The 5 T cell receptor beta chains reported below all come from one sample, sequenced in a study of CD8 T cells in ankylosing spondylitis. General study points: Within ankylosing spondylitis blood, a TCR beta motif made up of eight or nine highly homologous variants appeared to be characteristic.

Which antigens these TCRs recognize remains unknown. Via MiXCR, TCRdb re-called the 5' RACE reads, giving one row per CDR3 protein. In the table there are 750,000 to 850,000 distinct CDR3 sequences, approximately 12% of which are singletons. The sequenced sample consisted of blood, either unsorted or a sorted T cell fraction (not recorded which). These receptors originate from a male donor with ankylosing spondylitis.

This clonotype has more than one count but fewer than ten. V is TRBV28 and J is TRBJ2-1; D remains unclear. The V and J ends lost 2 bases and 12 bases respectively, with 8 bases between them. The CDR3 covers 11 residues. Germline V gene lookup returns CDR1 MDHEN and CDR2 SYDVKM. This chain's CDR3 is CASSLRRVQFF. The CDR3 nucleotides are TGTGCCAGCAGTTTAAGAAGGGTGCAGTTCTTC.

The gene calls are TRBV5-5 and TRBJ2-1; TRBD2 aligns across 7 bases. V lost 4 bases and J lost 4; bases outside the gene matches: 11. The CDR3 covers 16 residues. The germline V gene has CDR1 SGHKS and CDR2 YYEKEE (reference sequence). The CDR3 protein is CASSLRVSRGYNEQFF. The CDR3 DNA sequence: TGTGCCAGCAGCCTTCGGGTTTCGCGGGGGTACAATGAGCAGTTCTTC.

The table lists this clonotype with a few counts. The chain uses TRBV7-9 and TRBJ2-1; TRBD2 aligns across 14 bases. There are 17 residues in the CDR3. In germline, CDR1 is SEHNR, CDR2 FQNEAQ (reference sequence). V trimming: 4 bases; J trimming: 2 bases; junction bases outside the gene matches: 4. This chain's CDR3 is CASSWSTSGRAYNEQFF. The CDR3, as DNA: TGTGCCAGCAGCTGGTCGACTAGCGGGAGGGCCTACAATGAGCAGTTCTTC.

This clonotype was picked up a small number of times. The chain has TRBV20-1 and TRBJ2-3; D is unresolved. CDR1 and CDR2 from the germline V gene are DFQATT and SNEGSKA (reference sequence). The CDR3 runs 14 residues. Deletions cut 7 bases from V and 2 bases from J, with 16 bases between. The CDR3 DNA sequence: TGCAGTGGAGGAGCGTCCCTAAACACAGATACGCAGTATTTT. Protein: CSGGASLNTDTQYF.

V is TRBV12-3 or TRBV12-4 and J is TRBJ2-3; 7 positions agree with TRBD1. The CDR3 covers 18 residues. After removal of 1 base from V and 2 bases from J, the junction contained 12 bases not matched to a gene. The CDR3 spells CASSLGRGTLLITDTQYF. In DNA, the CDR3 is TGTGCCAGCAGTTTAGGCAGGGGGACCCTCCTCATCACAGATACGCAGTATTTT.